This T cell receptor beta chain was profiled in a study of cytomegalovirus exposure and HLA in healthy donors. Findings and caveats of the study: A later analysis linked a missense DCLRE1C variant to TCR beta V- and J-gene trimming. The authors confirmed in vitro that a few CMV-associated chains were specific for CMV antigens. Previous analysis showed most TCR beta V segments were productive about 87% or about 30% of the time.

With 60 Vbeta and 13 Jbeta primers, the PCR was carried out. The table came from immunoSEQ multiplex PCR; TCRdb's copy has only in-frame clones and leaves some out. The repertoire holds about 120,000 clones, with around three quarters as singletons. All donors participated as healthy donors of bone marrow. Concerning this clone: The antigen is unknown. This same CDR3 is encoded by further DNA sequences in the sample.

This CDR3 has 11 amino acids. In germline, CDR1 is KGHSH, CDR2 LQKENI. Trimming at V came to 9 bases and at J to 3 bases, leaving 1 base not matched to a gene. The origin of this receptor is a man under 40 in good health and CMV-seropositive. The rearrangement joins TRBV18 to TRBJ2-7, with TRBD1 matching 8 bases. Sequencing input: PBMCs. CDR3 sequence: CASGQGYEQYF. Here the CDR3 DNA reads TGTGCCAGTGGACAGGGCTACGAGCAGTACTTC. The whole variable domain, remainder taken from reference TRBV18 and TRBJ2-7, is NAGVMQNPRHLVRRRGQEARLRCSPMKGHSHVYWYRQLPEEGLKFMVYLQKENIIDESGMPKERFSAEFPKEGPSILRIQQVVRGDSAAYFCASGQGYEQYFGPGTRLTVT.